A selection of T cell receptor beta chains follows, all from one sample in a study of blood T cell repertoires in COVID-19. The method was immunoSEQ multiplex PCR; TCRdb's version includes in-frame clones alone and lacks a portion of them. The sample lists some 200,000 clones; 80% to 85% were seen once. The sequenced sample consisted of PBMCs or T cells enriched from blood (not recorded which). The receptors originated from a woman between 50 and 59 years old with acute COVID-19. The CDR3 runs from the conserved cysteine through the conserved F or W. D genes are given only for firm matches. Rows may omit the clone size; those that give it use once, few, many or a size class.

CDR3nt,CDR3aa,j_gene,d_gene,v_gene,abundance
TGCGCCAGCAGACTCAACACCCTGGCGGACACTGAAGCTTTCTTT,CASRLNTLADTEAFF,TRBJ1-1,-,TRBV4-3,-
TGTGCCAGCAGCGTAGCAGGGTATAATGAAAAACTGTTTTTT,CASSVAGYNEKLFF,TRBJ1-4,-,TRBV9,-
TGTGCCAGCAGCCACCCCGGGGGAATCGCTGGGGCCAACGTCCTGACTTTC,CASSHPGGIAGANVLTF,TRBJ2-6,-,TRBV7-2,-
TGTGCCAGCAGCCAAGATCCTAGCTCGTATAACTACGAGCAGTACTTC,CASSQDPSSYNYEQYF,TRBJ2-7,-,TRBV3-1/TRBV3-2,many
TGCGCCAGCAGCCGCACACTAGCGGGGGGGATTAAGTACCAAGAGACCCAGTACTTC,CASSRTLAGGIKYQETQYF,TRBJ2-5,TRBD2,TRBV4-1,-
TGTGCCAGCAGCTTAGCGCGAGCGGGAGGGGGGGCCAACGTCCTGACTTTC,CASSLARAGGGANVLTF,TRBJ2-6,TRBD2,TRBV11-2,-
TGTGCCAGCAGCTTGGGGGCAGGGTCAATCTCCTACAATGAGCAGTTCTTC,CASSLGAGSISYNEQFF,TRBJ2-1,-,TRBV5-5,few
TGTGCCAGCAGCTGGGCTGGGTCAAACTATGGCTACACCTTC,CASSWAGSNYGYTF,TRBJ1-2,-,TRBV7-9,-
TGCGCCAGCAGCTTGGGACGCACTAGCGGAAGCACAGATACGCAGTATTTT,CASSLGRTSGSTDTQYF,TRBJ2-3,TRBD2,TRBV5-1,-
TGCGCCAGCAGCCGGGGACAGGGATTACAAGAGACCCAGTACTTC,CASSRGQGLQETQYF,TRBJ2-5,TRBD1,TRBV4-3,-
TGTGCCAGCAGCTTAGCAGGGCCAAGCACAGATACGCAGTATTTT,CASSLAGPSTDTQYF,TRBJ2-3,-,TRBV11-3,-
TGTGCCAGTAGTACGAGACAGGGATTGGGGTATGGCTACACCTTC,CASSTRQGLGYGYTF,TRBJ1-2,TRBD1,TRBV19,-
TGCGCCAGCAGCTTGGATACTCTAGCGGGAAAATCCTACAATGAGCAGTTCTTC,CASSLDTLAGKSYNEQFF,TRBJ2-1,TRBD2,TRBV5-1,-
TGTGCCAGCAGCTGGGATTTAGCGGGCGGATCCTACGAGCAGTACTTC,CASSWDLAGGSYEQYF,TRBJ2-7,TRBD2,TRBV5-4,-
TGCAGCGTCGCAGCGGGATCAGGCGCAGATACGCAGTATTTT,CSVAAGSGADTQYF,TRBJ2-3,TRBD2,TRBV29-1,-
TGTGCCAGTAGATCCATAACTAATTCACCCCTCCACTTT,CASRSITNSPLHF,TRBJ1-6,-,TRBV2,-
TGTGCCAGCAGTGCCAGGGGGAGCAATCAGCCCCAGCATTTT,CASSARGSNQPQHF,TRBJ1-5,TRBD1,TRBV6-2/TRBV6-3,-
TGTGCCAGCAGCCAATTACAGGGTCGCGAGCAGTACTTC,CASSQLQGREQYF,TRBJ2-7,-,TRBV14,-
TGTGCCAGCAGCCAACCATGGACCGGGGGGGCCCTTGTAAACGAAAAACTGTTTTTT,CASSQPWTGGALVNEKLFF,TRBJ1-4,-,TRBV3-1/TRBV3-2,-
TGTGCCAGTATGATGGGACAGGTCGGAGAAAAACTGTTTTTT,CASMMGQVGEKLFF,TRBJ1-4,TRBD1,TRBV19,-
TGTGCCATCAGTGAAGGGGCAGGGTCCTACGAGCAGTACTTC,CAISEGAGSYEQYF,TRBJ2-7,-,TRBV10-3,once
TGTGCCAGCAGCAAAAGGACAGGGAGCACTATGATCTATGGCTACACCTTC,CASSKRTGSTMIYGYTF,TRBJ1-2,TRBD1,TRBV5-6,-
TGCGCCAGCAGCCGGGACGGAGGGACTAGCGGGTTCTACGAGCAGTACTTC,CASSRDGGTSGFYEQYF,TRBJ2-7,TRBD2,TRBV4-3,-
TGTGCCAGCAGCTTGAGGACAGGGGGCTTACCTCTGTTTTTT,CASSLRTGGLPLFF,TRBJ1-4,TRBD1,TRBV7-2,-
TGTGCCAGCAGCTTACTATCTACCAACACTGAAGCTTTCTTT,CASSLLSTNTEAFF,TRBJ1-1,-,TRBV7-2,few
TGTGCCAGCAGCTCCGGACAGGTCGTTCGTGAAAAACTGTTTTTT,CASSSGQVVREKLFF,TRBJ1-4,TRBD1,TRBV7-9,-
TGTGCCAGCAGCGCCGGTCCCCACAATGAGCAGTTCTTC,CASSAGPHNEQFF,TRBJ2-1,-,TRBV6-4,many
TGTGCCAGCAGCTCGCTAGCGTCCCGCACAGATACGCAGTATTTT,CASSSLASRTDTQYF,TRBJ2-3,-,TRBV7-2,once
TGTGCCAGCAGTAGGGGAGGTTCACCCCTCCACTTT,CASSRGGSPLHF,TRBJ1-6,-,TRBV6-5,few
TGTGCCAGCAGTGAAATTCGGTTTTATAGCAATCAGCCCCAGCATTTT,CASSEIRFYSNQPQHF,TRBJ1-5,-,TRBV2,once
TGTGCCAGCAGCTTGAATCCCCCAGGTCTTAGCAATCAGCCCCAGCATTTT,CASSLNPPGLSNQPQHF,TRBJ1-5,-,TRBV7-2,-
TGTGCCAGCAGTCCGGCGGGTCACTCCTACAATGAGCAGTTCTTC,CASSPAGHSYNEQFF,TRBJ2-1,-,TRBV6-2/TRBV6-3,-
TGTGCCAGCTCAGGAACGACTGCGGGCGAGCAGTACTTC,CASSGTTAGEQYF,TRBJ2-7,-,TRBV18,-
TGTGCCACCGGGACGGGGGGGCCATATACGCAGTATTTT,CATGTGGPYTQYF,TRBJ2-3,TRBD2,TRBV28,few
TGTGCCAGCAGTTTAGCCGGGACTATCAGAGAGACCCAGTACTTC,CASSLAGTIRETQYF,TRBJ2-5,TRBD2,TRBV28,-